This TCR beta chain appears in the sequencing data of a study of OX40 agonist ivuxolimab in advanced cancers. Study-wide context: Each dose-escalation patient presented with hepatocellular carcinoma, melanoma, renal cell or head and neck cancer. Study-level points and caveats: Among expanded peripheral T cells, antigen specificity went undetermined.

The V gene's germline CDR1 is SGHAT and CDR2 FQNNGV. The CDR3 consists of 13 residues. The V end lost 5 bases, the J end lost 3 bases, and 8 bases lay between the germline ends. This clone occurred a few times. The antigen remains undetermined. Clones were read by immunoSEQ multiplex PCR, and TCRdb kept only the in-frame ones, dropping some. Of approximately 61,000 clones in the sample, approximately 80% are singletons; the top ten hold 1.9%. The clonotype originates from an adult with an advanced solid tumor such as melanoma, head and neck, liver or kidney cancer. This specimen was CD4+ or CD8+ T cells sorted from blood, taken in a trial of the OX40 agonist ivuxolimab. This sequence joins TRBV11-2 and TRBJ1-5; the D is unclear. CDR3 sequence: CASSPHPNQPQHF. CDR3 bases: TGTGCCAGCAGCCCGCACCCCAATCAGCCCCAGCATTTT. Together with reference TRBV11-2 and TRBJ1-5, the CDR3 gives the full variable domain: EAGVAQSPRYKIIEKRQSVAFWCNPISGHATLYWYQQILGQGPKLLIQFQNNGVVDDSQLPKDRFSAERLKGVDSTLKIQPAKLEDSAVYLCASSPHPNQPQHFGDGTRLSIL.